This passage covers 29 T cell receptor beta chains from one sample sequenced in a study of blood T cell repertoires in COVID-19. Clones were sequenced by immunoSEQ multiplex PCR, and TCRdb holds only the in-frame ones, with some missing. Of under 150,000 clones in the sample, roughly 84% were seen once. Sequences were obtained from peripheral blood. These receptors originate from a woman in her sixties or seventies with acute or convalescent COVID-19.

This sequence joins TRBV19 and TRBJ1-1; 7 nucleotides match TRBD1. CDR3 length: 14 amino acids. Germline V gives CDR1 LNHDA, CDR2 SQIVND (reference sequence). The trim removed 6 bases at V and 1 base at J, leaving 5 bases unmatched. The CDR3 loop is CASRPGQWNTEAFF. CDR3 DNA: TGTGCCAGTAGGCCGGGACAGTGGAACACTGAAGCTTTCTTT.

The chain carries TRBV19 and TRBJ1-2, with TRBD1 matching 7 bases. The CDR3 covers 17 residues. Trimming removed 3 bases from V and 4 bases from J; junction bases left unmatched: 14. Germline CDR1 reads LNHDA; CDR2 reads SQIVND (reference sequence). The CDR3 loop is CASSIGTGEHNFYGYTF. CDR3 sequence (DNA): TGTGCCAGTAGTATCGGAACAGGGGAACACAATTTCTATGGCTACACCTTC.

This clone was detected only once. V gene TRBV19 combines with J gene TRBJ2-5; no clear D gene. V dropped 8 bases and J dropped 3 bases, with 13 bases sitting between them. Germline lookup yields CDR1 LNHDA and CDR2 SQIVND (reference sequence). There are 13 residues in the CDR3. DNA for the CDR3: TGTGCCAGTTCCACTTCCCTCAAAGAGACCCAGTACTTC. It codes for CASSTSLKETQYF.

The gene calls are TRBV7-2 and TRBJ2-3; 12 bases line up with TRBD2. CDR1 SGHTA and CDR2 FQGNSA come from the germline V gene. The CDR3 consists of 17 residues. The V gene end was trimmed by 1 base and the J gene end by 6 bases; junction bases not matched to a gene: 8. Here the CDR3 reads CASSLVASGRASDTQYF. DNA of the CDR3: TGTGCCAGCAGCTTAGTTGCTAGCGGGAGGGCCTCCGATACGCAGTATTTT. The variable domain in full, completed from reference TRBV7-2 and TRBJ2-3, reads GAGVSQSPSNKVTEKGKDVELRCDPISGHTALYWYRQSLGQGLEFLIYFQGNSAPDKSGLPSDRFSAERTGGSVSTLTIQRTQQEDSAVYLCASSLVASGRASDTQYFGPGTRLTVL.

Here the CDR3 reads CAWNLAGESNEQFF. In DNA form, the CDR3 reads TGTGCCTGGAATCTGGCGGGAGAGAGCAATGAGCAGTTCTTC. This chain links TRBV30 with TRBJ2-1, with TRBD2 matching over 7 bases. Germline V gives CDR1 GTSNPN, CDR2 SVGIG (reference sequence). The J segment lost 6 bases and the V segment lost 4 bases, leaving 9 bases of the junction unmatched. This CDR3 is 14 amino acids long.

This clone was picked up one time. The chain couples TRBV6-5 to TRBJ2-2; D gene uncertain. V lost 7 bases, J lost 0 bases, and 9 bases lay in between. The germline gives CDR1 MNHEY, CDR2 SVGAGI. The CDR3 length is 14 residues. This CDR3 reads CASNRISNTGELFF. DNA of the CDR3: TGTGCCAGCAACAGAATATCGAACACCGGGGAGCTGTTTTTT.

V and J are TRBV4-3 and TRBJ2-3; 7 bases map to TRBD1. The CDR3 has 20 amino acids. Germline V gives CDR1 LGHNA, CDR2 YSLEER. J gave up 0 bases and V 0 bases, and 15 bases lay outside the gene matches. The CDR3 region is CASSQDLTGRHHSSTDTQYF. For the CDR3, the DNA is TGCGCCAGCAGCCAAGATCTGACAGGGCGGCATCATTCTAGCACAGATACGCAGTATTTT.

The rearrangement links TRBV3-1 (or the pseudogene TRBV3-2) to TRBJ2-4, with 7 bases aligning to TRBD2. Germline loops: CDR1 LGHDT, CDR2 YNNKEL (reference sequence). Unmatched junction bases numbered 9, after V lost 1 base and J lost 9 bases. The CDR3 spans 15 residues. In nucleotides, the CDR3 is TGTGCCAGCAGCCAAGGAACGGGTCCGGGGGGCATTCAGTACTTC. It specifies CASSQGTGPGGIQYF.

This clone was found a few times. This chain connects TRBV5-1 to TRBJ2-3; possibly TRBD1 for D (5 bases). Trimming removed 6 bases from V and 4 bases from J, with 15 bases in between. Germline V gene data show CDR1 as SGHRS and CDR2 as YFSETQ. This CDR3 comprises 14 residues. The CDR3 protein is CASNPSLGADTQYF. The CDR3 DNA is TGCGCCAGCAACCCGAGCCTAGGGGCAGATACGCAGTATTTT.

The V and J genes are TRBV28 and TRBJ1-4, with unresolved D. This CDR3 is 13 amino acids long. Germline CDR1 MDHEN, CDR2 SYDVKM. The V and J ends lost 3 bases and 3 bases respectively, with 5 bases between them. CDR3 amino acids: CASSFFSNEKLFF. The CDR3 DNA sequence: TGTGCCAGCAGTTTTTTCTCTAATGAAAAACTGTTTTTT.

The chain links TRBV13 to TRBJ2-1; TRBD2 matches at 9 bases. The germline CDR1 and CDR2 sequences are PRHDT and FYEKMQ (reference sequence). This CDR3 comprises 14 residues. After removal of 11 bases from V and 4 bases from J, the junction contained 9 bases not matched to a gene. CDR3 bases: TGTGCCTCACAGGGGCTAGCGGGGTACAATGAGCAGTTCTTC. As protein: CASQGLAGYNEQFF.

The chain carries TRBV4-2 and TRBJ1-4; 7 bases align to TRBD1. The germline gives CDR1 LGHNA, CDR2 YNFKEQ. This CDR3 has 15 residues. V lost 4 bases to trimming and J lost 6 bases; unmatched junction nucleotides: 8. The CDR3 DNA reads TGTGCCAGCAGCCCTCGACAGGGCGGGGATGAAAAACTGTTTTTT. Its translation: CASSPRQGGDEKLFF.

The chain recombines TRBV19 with TRBJ1-3; maybe TRBD1 (5 bases). Germline V gene data show CDR1 as LNHDA and CDR2 as SQIVND (reference sequence). This CDR3 spans 18 amino acids. The V and J ends lost 5 bases and 4 bases respectively, with 24 bases between them. CDR3 in DNA: TGTGCCAGTAGTCCCTTGGGGCTGGCCGTGATGACGGGAAACACCATATATTTT. This sequence encodes CASSPLGLAVMTGNTIYF.

The chain has TRBV6-1 and TRBJ1-5, with TRBD1 matching 9 bases. The CDR3 length is 16 residues. The junction had 3 bases not matched to a gene; V was cut back by 3 bases and J by 0 bases. Looked up from germline, CDR1 is MNHNS and CDR2 is SASEGT. The CDR3 reads CASSEGTGNSNQPQHF. Written as DNA, the CDR3 is TGTGCCAGCAGTGAGGGGACAGGGAATAGCAATCAGCCCCAGCATTTT.

In its sample, this clone was seen once. The gene calls are TRBV27 and TRBJ2-1; D might be TRBD2 (5 bases). With 0 bases removed from V and 4 bases from J, the gap between germline ends came to 7 bases. Germline V CDR1 and CDR2: MNHEY, SMNVEV (reference sequence). The CDR3 totals 14 residues. The CDR3 coding sequence is TGTGCCAGCAGTTTATCCGGGGATTACAATGAGCAGTTCTTC. It translates to CASSLSGDYNEQFF.

J is TRBJ2-1 and V is TRBV18; the D gene is possibly TRBD1 (5 bases). The V gene lost 1 base and the J gene lost 0 bases, with 13 bases spanning the gap. Germline-derived CDR1 and CDR2 are KGHSH and LQKENI. The CDR3 is 17 residues long. This chain's CDR3 is CASSPQGSRSSYNEQFF. In DNA, the CDR3 is TGTGCCAGCTCACCACAGGGGTCGCGGAGCTCCTACAATGAGCAGTTCTTC.

The J gene is TRBJ1-1, the V gene TRBV6-5; D is perhaps TRBD1 (5 bases). V lost 4 bases and J 1 base, leaving 10 bases between the germline ends. The CDR3 covers 14 residues. Germline-derived CDR1 and CDR2 are MNHEY and SVGAGI. For the CDR3, the DNA is TGTGCCAGCAGTTCGGGGCGGGGGAACACTGAAGCTTTCTTT. Its protein is CASSSGRGNTEAFF.

This clone was seen a single time. The chain combines TRBV4-1 with TRBJ2-1; TRBD2 aligns across 8 bases. CDR1 is MGHRA and CDR2 is YSYEKL in the germline V gene. The CDR3 totals 12 residues. Trimming at V came to 0 bases and at J to 14 bases, leaving 3 bases not matched to a gene. The CDR3 DNA reads as TGCGCCAGCAGCCAAGACGGGAGGGAAGAGTTCTTC. Its protein product is CASSQDGREEFF.

This clone was seen only once. The rearrangement joins TRBV5-1 to TRBJ2-7; TRBD2 matches 7 bases. V lost 7 bases to trimming and J lost 5 bases; unmatched junction nucleotides: 12. The germline V gene encodes CDR1 SGHRS and CDR2 YFSETQ. There are 14 residues in the CDR3. The CDR3 region is CASGASGGADEQYF. The DNA for the CDR3 is TGCGCCAGCGGGGCCTCGGGGGGAGCGGACGAGCAGTACTTC.

This clone has just a few counts. The J gene is TRBJ2-7, the V gene TRBV5-1; the D gene is possibly TRBD1 (6 bases). Trimming took 4 bases from V and 6 from J, leaving 23 bases between them. The CDR3 covers 16 residues. CDR1 is SGHRS and CDR2 is YFSETQ in the germline V gene. In DNA, the CDR3 is TGCGCCAGCAGCCCGGCCCTTTTGATGGGGGCTGGCGAGCAGTACTTC. Protein: CASSPALLMGAGEQYF.

This sequence joins TRBV5-1 and TRBJ1-2; TRBD1 aligns across 8 bases. V was pared by 3 bases and J by 6 bases, with 7 bases of the junction left unmatched. CDR3 length: 14 residues. Germline-derived CDR1 and CDR2 are SGHRS and YFSETQ. CDR3 sequence: CASSSGTGVHGYTF. In DNA, the CDR3 is TGCGCCAGCAGCTCCGGGACAGGAGTTCATGGCTACACCTTC.

The V gene is TRBV7-8, the J gene TRBJ1-5; D may be TRBD1 (6 bases). Germline assignment: CDR1 SGHVS and CDR2 FQNEAQ. This CDR3 has 13 residues. V shed 5 bases and J shed 6 bases, with 11 bases lying between them. CDR3 sequence (DNA): TGTGCCAGCAGCCACGCAGGGGCTCAGCCCCAGCATTTT. Translation gives CASSHAGAQPQHF.

The J gene is TRBJ2-5, the V gene TRBV27; D possibly corresponds to TRBD2 (6 bases). In germline, CDR1 is MNHEY, CDR2 SMNVEV (reference sequence). The ends were cut back, 4 bases at V and 4 bases at J, with 16 bases in the middle. CDR3 length: 15 amino acids. Here the CDR3 reads CASSSFLGGGETQYF. In DNA, the CDR3 is TGTGCCAGCAGTTCATTCCTCGGGGGTGGAGAGACCCAGTACTTC.

The rearrangement links TRBV4-1 to TRBJ2-3; 10 bases line up with TRBD2. Germline assignment: CDR1 MGHRA and CDR2 YSYEKL. V was clipped by 2 bases and J by 4 bases; unmatched bases: 0. This CDR3 has 14 amino acids. The CDR3 sequence: CASSQLAGADTQYF. The CDR3 coding sequence is TGCGCCAGCAGCCAACTAGCGGGGGCAGATACGCAGTATTTT.

The CDR3 sequence: CASSRQYNSPLHF. The CDR3 DNA sequence: TGTGCCAGCAGCCGACAGTATAATTCACCCCTCCACTTT. The chain employs TRBV7-2 and TRBJ1-6; tentative D call: TRBD1 (5 bases). Germline CDR1 SGHTA, CDR2 FQGNSA. The CDR3 runs to 13 residues. V was clipped by 5 bases and J by 4 bases, with 6 bases between them.

The chain joins TRBV28 to TRBJ1-2, with 9 bases aligning to TRBD1. Germline CDR1 reads MDHEN; CDR2 reads SYDVKM. The CDR3 extends over 13 amino acids. The junction had 7 bases not matched to a gene; V was cut back by 6 bases and J by 8 bases. In DNA, the CDR3 is TGTGCCAGCAGCCCGGGACAGGGCTCGGGCTACACCTTC. It codes for CASSPGQGSGYTF.

The genes are TRBV30 and TRBJ1-1; D uncertain. The CDR3 consists of 13 residues. The germline CDR1 and CDR2 sequences are GTSNPN and SVGIG (reference sequence). The V end lost 3 bases, the J end lost 1 base, and 9 bases lay between the germline ends. The CDR3 loop reads CAWRRDRNTEAFF. In nucleotides, the CDR3 is TGTGCCTGGAGGAGGGATCGGAACACTGAAGCTTTCTTT. The entire variable domain, with the rest obtained from reference TRBV30 and TRBJ1-1, is as follows: SQTIHQWPATLVQPVGSPLSLECTVEGTSNPNLYWYRQAAGRGLQLLFYSVGIGQISSEVPQNLSASRPQDRQFILSSKKLLLSDSGFYLCAWRRDRNTEAFFGQGTRLTVV.

The chain employs TRBV6-6 and TRBJ1-2; D is perhaps TRBD1 (6 bases). This CDR3 has 14 amino acids. Trimming took 2 bases from V and 6 from J, leaving 13 bases between them. CDR1 is MNHNY and CDR2 is SVGAGI in the germline V gene (reference sequence). The CDR3 reads CASSYGGIYDGYTF. For the CDR3, the DNA is TGTGCCAGCAGTTACGGGGGCATATACGATGGCTACACCTTC.

The chain links TRBV5-1 to TRBJ2-7, with TRBD1 identical over 9 bases. The germline gives CDR1 SGHRS, CDR2 YFSETQ. This CDR3 region has 14 residues. J lost 5 bases, V lost 1 base, and 4 bases had no gene match. The CDR3 nucleotides read TGCGCCAGCAGCTTGAGGGACAGGGACAACGAGCAGTACTTC. It translates to CASSLRDRDNEQYF.